This section outlines one T cell receptor beta chain sequence together with its context. The data stem from a study of T cell changes during pregnancy in multiple sclerosis. The trim removed 6 bases at V and 13 bases at J, leaving 8 bases unmatched. Per germline, CDR1 SGHAT and CDR2 FQNNGV. The CDR3 contains 11 residues. Generated by immunoSEQ multiplex PCR, the TCRdb table keeps only in-frame clones and is missing some. The sample holds tens of thousands of clones, 92% seen once. J is TRBJ2-7 and V is TRBV11-2, with 8 bases matching TRBD1. This clonotype was obtained from a female donor in good health, enrolled as a control in a pregnancy study. The sample was peripheral blood, taken in the third trimester of pregnancy. CDR3: CASRLRDRSYF. The CDR3 bases are TGTGCCAGCAGGCTCCGGGACAGGTCCTACTTC. The whole variable domain, remainder taken from reference TRBV11-2 and TRBJ2-7, is EAGVAQSPRYKIIEKRQSVAFWCNPISGHATLYWYQQILGQGPKLLIQFQNNGVVDDSQLPKDRFSAERLKGVDSTLKIQPAKLEDSAVYLCASRLRDRSYFGPGTRLTVT.